The 29 T cell receptor beta chains in this list originate from one sample, sequenced in a study of blood T cells in healthy people across ages. Primed by a sample-barcoded 5' primer and a J-beta primer mix, a second PCR proceeded for about 7 to 11 cycles. TCRdb itself ran the 5' RACE reads through MiXCR, one entry per CDR3 protein. The sample holds approximately 580,000 distinct CDR3 sequences, around 24% seen once. This same sample was also taken into another study, of T cells of mothers and their children.

The sequenced sample was blood. All receptors come from a boy younger than 18 in good health.

V usage is TRBV18 and J usage is TRBJ1-3, with a possible D match to TRBD1 (6 bases). Germline V gene sequence: CDR1 KGHSH, CDR2 LQKENI. Trimming cost V 3 bases and J 0 bases, with 9 bases left between them. CDR3 length: 15 amino acids. DNA for the CDR3: TGTGCCAGCTCACCGGACAGCCTCTCTGGAAACACCATATATTTT. As protein: CASSPDSLSGNTIYF.

The chain links TRBV29-1 to TRBJ2-5; a weak D match, TRBD2 (6 bases). With the DNA end fitting TRBJ2-7 better, the J assignment may be wrong. The CDR3 has 14 amino acids. Germline V lookup: CDR1 SQVTM, CDR2 ANQGSEA. Written as DNA, the CDR3 is TGCAGCGTCAGACACGACCGCGGGGCCTACGAGCAGTACTTC. This translates into CSVRHDRGAYEQYF.

The CDR3 loop reads CASSLARGFRGFQETQYF. In DNA form, the CDR3 reads TGTGCCAGCAGCTTAGCGCGAGGGTTCAGGGGGTTTCAAGAGACCCAGTACTTC. This rearrangement joins TRBV7-2 to TRBJ2-5; 7 bases agree with TRBD1. V shed 0 bases and J 2 bases; nucleotides not matched to a gene: 12. Germline V gene sequence: CDR1 SGHTA, CDR2 FQGNSA. CDR3 length equals 18 residues.

This rearrangement joins TRBV29-1 to TRBJ2-5, with TRBD1 as a possible D gene (5 bases). The J call is in doubt because the DNA end fits TRBJ2-7 better. Germline V CDR1 and CDR2: SQVTM, ANQGSEA. CDR3 length: 13 amino acids. The CDR3 sequence is CSVVWGNSYEQYF. DNA for the CDR3: TGCAGCGTTGTCTGGGGCAACTCCTACGAGCAGTACTTC.

Of note for this clonotype: The junction does not match germline at one end; this may be a read error. This rearrangement joins TRBV4-3 to TRBJ2-3, with D unresolved. Germline V gives CDR1 LGHNA, CDR2 YSLEER. CDR3 length: 17 amino acids. Here the CDR3 reads CASSQDPRQENTDTQYF. The CDR3 DNA is TGCGCCAGTAGCCAAGACCCGAGGCAGGAGAACACAGATACGCAGTATTTT.

This clonotype was seen a single time. V usage is TRBV2 and J usage is TRBJ2-3; D may be TRBD2 (6 bases). Germline assignment: CDR1 SNHLY and CDR2 FYNNEI. CDR3 length: 15 residues. V was clipped by 5 bases and J by 0 bases, with 12 bases between them. DNA of the CDR3: TGTGCCAGCAGTCACTACGGGAGAAGCACAGATACGCAGTATTTT. This gives the protein CASSHYGRSTDTQYF.

This clonotype was observed a handful of times. The rearrangement uses TRBV9 and TRBJ1-3; D call uncertain. The CDR3 is 14 amino acids. The V gene lost 2 bases and the J gene lost 4 bases, with 10 bases spanning the gap. The germline V gene has CDR1 SGDLS and CDR2 YYNGEE. CDR3 region: CASSVHLWGNTIYF. The CDR3 DNA reads TGTGCCAGCAGCGTTCACTTATGGGGAAACACCATATATTTT.

This clonotype turned up a few times. J is TRBJ1-6 and V is TRBV11-2, with D possibly being TRBD1 (5 bases). V was cut by 3 bases and J by 3 bases, with 9 bases left in between. CDR3 size: 15 residues. Looked up from germline, CDR1 is SGHAT and CDR2 is FQNNGV. CDR3 sequence: CASSLAGIYNSPLHF. Written as DNA, the CDR3 is TGTGCCAGCAGCTTGGCAGGGATCTATAATTCACCCCTCCACTTT.

The V call is TRBV29-1, the J call TRBJ2-3; weak D call: TRBD1 (6 bases). Germline-derived CDR1 and CDR2 are SQVTM and ANQGSEA. The CDR3 is 14 amino acids. V was cut by 7 bases and J by 1 base, with 15 bases left in between. Written as DNA, the CDR3 is TGCAGCGCGGACAGTCCTTATCGCACAGATACGCAGTATTTT. Translated, it gives CSADSPYRTDTQYF.

This clonotype turned up a few times. The chain joins TRBV7-2 to TRBJ2-7, with 14 bases fitting TRBD2. The CDR3 consists of 15 residues. V lost 4 bases and J lost 5; bases outside the gene matches: 4. Germline V gene data show CDR1 as SGHTA and CDR2 as FQGNSA. The CDR3, as DNA: TGTGCCAGCAGCTCGGGACTAGCGGGAGAGGACGAGCAGTACTTC. Protein: CASSSGLAGEDEQYF.

CDR3 nucleotide sequence: TGTGCCAGCAGTCCCACCGGGACTACGCAAGAGACCCAGTACTTC. Its translation is CASSPTGTTQETQYF. V is TRBV12-3 or TRBV12-4 and J is TRBJ2-5, with TRBD2 matching over 7 bases. This CDR3 has 15 residues. V lost 5 bases to trimming and J lost 2 bases; unmatched junction nucleotides: 8.

This sequence joins TRBV21-1 and TRBJ2-5; the table's TRBD1 call for D was not verified on the DNA. TRBV21-1 constitutes a pseudogene. The CDR3 loop spans 16 amino acids. The CDR3 here is CASSKGRQGRRETQYF. DNA for the CDR3: TGTGCCAGCAGCAAAGGCAGACAGGGGAGGAGAGAGACCCAGTACTTC.

The rearrangement uses TRBV7-9 and TRBJ2-5; TRBD1 or TRBD2 may be the D gene (5 bases each). Germline V CDR1 and CDR2: SEHNR, FQNEAQ (reference sequence). The CDR3 totals 13 residues. The V and J ends lost 2 bases and 5 bases respectively, with 9 bases between them. CDR3 DNA sequence: TGTGCCAGCAGCTTACGAGGGGATGAGACCCAGTACTTC. This codes for CASSLRGDETQYF.

The CDR3 region is CSATGDGSSYNEQFF. The DNA for the CDR3 is TGCAGTGCTACAGGGGACGGCAGCTCCTACAATGAGCAGTTCTTC. The chain carries TRBV20-1 and TRBJ2-1, with D perhaps TRBD1 (6 bases). Between the trimmed V and J ends, which lost 4 bases and 0 bases, there was a span of 13 bases. This CDR3 region has 15 residues. CDR1 DFQATT and CDR2 SNEGSKA come from the germline V gene (reference sequence).

This clonotype was observed a handful of times. CDR3 sequence reads: CASRGLAGDSSYNEQFF. In DNA, the CDR3 is TGTGCCAGCAGGGGACTAGCGGGCGATAGCTCCTACAATGAGCAGTTCTTC. This sequence joins TRBV27 and TRBJ2-1; TRBD2 matches at 12 bases. The CDR3 contains 17 residues. J lost 0 bases, V lost 6 bases, and 6 bases had no gene match. Germline CDR1 reads MNHEY; CDR2 reads SMNVEV (reference sequence).

The chain couples TRBV7-9 to TRBJ2-2; 7 bases are shared with TRBD2. The CDR3 extends over 16 amino acids. The trim removed 3 bases at V and 0 bases at J, leaving 4 bases unmatched. Germline V gene data show CDR1 as SEHNR and CDR2 as FQNEAQ (reference sequence). CDR3 region: CASSFRAGSNTGELFF. The CDR3 DNA sequence: TGTGCCAGCAGCTTCAGAGCGGGGTCGAACACCGGGGAGCTGTTTTTT.

This clonotype was counted only a few times. The chain joins TRBV28 to TRBJ1-1; D remains ambiguous. The CDR3 covers 14 residues. Trimming left V 2 bases short and J 5 bases short, with 12 bases between. CDR1 MDHEN and CDR2 SYDVKM come from the germline V gene. CDR3 nucleotides: TGTGCCAGCAGTTTACGGCAGGAAAGGACTGAAGCTTTCTTT. Residues: CASSLRQERTEAFF.

The chain has TRBV6-6 and TRBJ1-6, with a possible D match to TRBD1 (6 bases). Germline V CDR1 and CDR2: MNHNY, SVGAGI (reference sequence). V dropped 6 bases and J dropped 5 bases, with 14 bases sitting between them. The CDR3 totals 15 residues. For the CDR3, the DNA is TGTGCCAGCAGGGACAGTCAATTGAATAATTCACCCCTCCACTTT. Translation: CASRDSQLNNSPLHF.

This clonotype was seen just once. CDR3 sequence: CASSLARTGGLWPQHF. CDR3 DNA: TGTGCCAGCAGCTTAGCGCGGACAGGGGGCCTGTGGCCCCAGCATTTT. The chain carries TRBV7-8 and TRBJ1-5; 11 bases map to TRBD1. There are 16 residues in the CDR3. The trim removed 0 bases at V and 9 bases at J, leaving 7 bases unmatched. Germline V CDR1 and CDR2: SGHVS, FQNEAQ.

The rearrangement joins TRBV29-1 to TRBJ1-4; D is perhaps TRBD1 (5 bases). CDR3 length equals 16 residues. CDR1 is SQVTM and CDR2 is ANQGSEA in the germline V gene. Trimming shortened V by 1 base and J by 7 bases, and 19 bases separated the two germline ends. This CDR3 is CSVEALTDNSSEKLFF. The CDR3 DNA follows: TGCAGCGTTGAAGCTCTGACAGACAATAGTAGTGAAAAACTGTTTTTT. The full variable domain, rest sourced from reference TRBV29-1 and TRBJ1-4, is SAVISQKPSRDICQRGTSLTIQCQVDSQVTMMFWYRQQPGQSLTLIATANQGSEATYESGFVIDKFPISRPNLTFSTLTVSNMSPEDSSIYLCSVEALTDNSSEKLFFGSGTQLSVL.

V is TRBV18 and J is TRBJ2-5; D is undetermined. CDR3 length: 14 residues. CDR1 and CDR2 from the germline V gene are KGHSH and LQKENI. Trimming pared 5 bases from V and 4 bases from J, leaving 14 bases between. The CDR3 reads CASSSSRTLETQYF. The CDR3 bases are TGTGCCAGCTCATCCAGCCGGACCTTAGAGACCCAGTACTTC.

To note about this clonotype: Relative to the germline gene, one junction end is altered; a read error may explain this. The rearrangement uses TRBV24-1 and TRBJ2-3, with 7 bases lining up with TRBD1. The CDR3 runs to 15 residues. CDR1 and CDR2 (germline): KGHDR, SFDVKD. The CDR3, as DNA: TGTGCCACCAGTAATTTCCGGGACAGAACAGATACGCAGTATTTT. Encoded protein: CATSNFRDRTDTQYF.

This clonotype was counted only a few times. The rearrangement joins TRBV28 to TRBJ2-1; 8 bases line up with TRBD2. The ends lost 6 bases at V and 5 bases at J; junction bases unmatched: 12. Looked up from germline, CDR1 is MDHEN and CDR2 is SYDVKM. This CDR3 has 16 amino acids. The CDR3 is CASRPTPPGGDNEQFF. The CDR3 DNA is TGTGCCAGCAGACCAACCCCTCCGGGAGGGGACAATGAGCAGTTCTTC.

V gene TRBV7-3 combines with J gene TRBJ2-3; 7 bases fit TRBD2. Losses at the gene ends were 5 bases for V and 0 bases for J; bases not matched to a gene: 8. Germline CDR1 reads SGHTA; CDR2 reads FQGTGA. This CDR3 contains 16 residues. Written as DNA, the CDR3 is TGTGCCAGCAGCCGCGGGGGTAGCGGGAGCACAGATACGCAGTATTTT. Amino acid sequence: CASSRGGSGSTDTQYF.

This clonotype has only a few counts. The chain employs TRBV18 and TRBJ2-1; D perhaps matches TRBD1 (6 bases). Trimming took 6 bases from V and 2 from J, leaving 14 bases between them. The CDR3 has 15 residues. Germline lookup yields CDR1 KGHSH and CDR2 LQKENI. Here the CDR3 reads CASSLGQLPYNEQFF. The CDR3 bases are TGTGCCAGCTCCCTAGGACAGCTTCCCTACAATGAGCAGTTCTTC.

CDR3 sequence reads: CAISRGTSDFTDTQYF. CDR3 nucleotides: TGTGCCATCAGTAGAGGGACTAGCGATTTCACAGATACGCAGTATTTT. The V and J genes are TRBV10-3 and TRBJ2-3; 10 nucleotides align to TRBD2. Trimming took 5 bases from V and 2 from J; bases not matched to a gene: 7. Germline V gene data show CDR1 as ENHRY and CDR2 as SYGVKD. This CDR3 contains 16 residues.

This clonotype has only a few counts. The junction does not match germline at one end; this may be a read error. The J gene is TRBJ1-1, the V gene TRBV9; tentatively, D is TRBD1 (5 bases). Germline CDR1 is SGDLS and CDR2 is YYNGEE. The CDR3 sequence is 13 residues long. This chain's CDR3 is CASSVVSGSEAFF. The DNA of the CDR3 is TGCGCCAGCAGCGTAGTGTCAGGGTCTGAAGCTTTCTTT.

The genes are TRBV5-1 and TRBJ2-3; 11 bases agree with TRBD2. The V segment lost 4 bases and the J segment 4 bases; nucleotides outside the gene matches: 5. This CDR3 region has 15 residues. Germline lookup yields CDR1 SGHRS and CDR2 YFSETQ. The CDR3 bases are TGCGCCAGCAGCAACCGACTAGCGGGGCCAGATACGCAGTATTTT. Translation: CASSNRLAGPDTQYF.

This clonotype has ten or more counts. The chain uses TRBV6-2 or TRBV6-3 and TRBJ2-5; D uncertain. The CDR3 is made up of 12 amino acids. Germline CDR1 is MNHEY and CDR2 is SVGEGT. V lost 6 bases and J lost 7, with 12 bases in between. The CDR3 is CASSSGSSTQYF. CDR3 nucleotide sequence: TGTGCCAGCAGCTCCGGGTCGTCGACCCAGTACTTC.